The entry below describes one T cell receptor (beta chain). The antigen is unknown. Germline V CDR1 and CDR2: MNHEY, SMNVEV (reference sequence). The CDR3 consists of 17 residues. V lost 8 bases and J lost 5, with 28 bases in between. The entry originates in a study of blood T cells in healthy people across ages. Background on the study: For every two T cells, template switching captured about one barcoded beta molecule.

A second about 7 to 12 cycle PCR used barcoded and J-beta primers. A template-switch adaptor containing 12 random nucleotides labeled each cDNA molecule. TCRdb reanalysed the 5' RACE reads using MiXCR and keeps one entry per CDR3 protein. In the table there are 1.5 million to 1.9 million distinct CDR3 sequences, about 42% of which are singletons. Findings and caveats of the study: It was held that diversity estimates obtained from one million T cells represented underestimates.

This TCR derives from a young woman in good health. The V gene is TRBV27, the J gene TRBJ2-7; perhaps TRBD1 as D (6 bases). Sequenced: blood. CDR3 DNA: TGTGCCAGCCGGGTGCAAGGCAGACCAGGACAGAAACACGAGCAGTACTTC. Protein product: CASRVQGRPGQKHEQYF.